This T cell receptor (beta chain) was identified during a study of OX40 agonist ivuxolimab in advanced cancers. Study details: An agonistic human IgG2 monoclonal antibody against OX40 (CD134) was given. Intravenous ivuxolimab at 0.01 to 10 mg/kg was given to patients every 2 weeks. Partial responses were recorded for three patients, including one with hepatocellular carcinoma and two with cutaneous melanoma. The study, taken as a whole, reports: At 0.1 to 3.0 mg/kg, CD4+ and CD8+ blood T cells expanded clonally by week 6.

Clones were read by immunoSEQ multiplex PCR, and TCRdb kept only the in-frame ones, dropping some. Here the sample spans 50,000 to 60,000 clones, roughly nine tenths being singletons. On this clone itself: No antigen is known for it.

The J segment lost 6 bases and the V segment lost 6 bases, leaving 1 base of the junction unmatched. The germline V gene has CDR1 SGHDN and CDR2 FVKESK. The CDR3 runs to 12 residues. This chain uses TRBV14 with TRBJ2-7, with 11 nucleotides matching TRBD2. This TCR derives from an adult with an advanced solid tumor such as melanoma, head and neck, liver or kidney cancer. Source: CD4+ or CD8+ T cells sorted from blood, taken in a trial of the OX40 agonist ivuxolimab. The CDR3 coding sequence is TGTGCCAGCAGAGGACTAGCGGGCGAGCAGTACTTC. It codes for CASRGLAGEQYF. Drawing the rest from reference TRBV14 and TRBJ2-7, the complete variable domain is EAGVTQFPSHSVIEKGQTVTLRCDPISGHDNLYWYRRVMGKEIKFLLHFVKESKQDESGMPNNRFLAERTGGTYSTLKVQPAELEDSGVYFCASRGLAGEQYFGPGTRLTVT.